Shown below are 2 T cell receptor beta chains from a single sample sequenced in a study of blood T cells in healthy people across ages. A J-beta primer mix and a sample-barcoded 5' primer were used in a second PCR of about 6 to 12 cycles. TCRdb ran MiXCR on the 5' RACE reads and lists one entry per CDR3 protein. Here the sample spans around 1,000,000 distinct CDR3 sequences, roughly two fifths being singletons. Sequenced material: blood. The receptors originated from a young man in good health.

CDR3 loop: CAAARARSGYTF. DNA for the CDR3: TGTGCCGCCGCAAGGGCCAGATCTGGCTACACCTTC. The chain recombines TRBV28 with TRBJ1-2; no clear D. Germline CDR1 MDHEN, CDR2 SYDVKM. Trimming pared 11 bases from V and 7 bases from J, leaving 17 bases between. The CDR3 extends over 12 amino acids.

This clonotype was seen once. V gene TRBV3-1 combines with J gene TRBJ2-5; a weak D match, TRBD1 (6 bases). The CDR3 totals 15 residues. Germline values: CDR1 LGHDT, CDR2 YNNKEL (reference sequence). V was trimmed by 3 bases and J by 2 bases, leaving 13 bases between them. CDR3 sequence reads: CASSQRHRAQETQYF. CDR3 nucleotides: TGTGCCAGCAGCCAGCGACACAGGGCACAAGAGACCCAGTACTTC.